One TCR beta chain is described in this entry. This clone was seen a single time. Its antigen has not been determined. No clone much larger than this one lies a single base away; base qualities are absent. The CDR3 covers 15 residues, taking in both the cysteine and the phenylalanine. The read is trimmed to its CDR3 DNA, 45 bases read in frame from base 1. At the junction V is shortened by 3 bases and J by 1 base, with 12 bases in between. Looking up the germline V gene yields CDR1 KGHSH and CDR2 LQKENI. Collaborating institutions collected whole blood in K2EDTA tubes following their own protocols. Collaborator samples were shipped for TCRbeta analysis as frozen whole blood, isolated PBMCs, or DNA extracted from either sample type. This entry belongs to a study of blood T cell repertoires in COVID-19 (dated by TCRdb to about 2020). For the study in its entirety: The collaborator samples originated in the United States, Italy and Spain and spanned the acute and convalescent phases of COVID-19. The prospective study material was composed of cDNA or gDNA derived from T cells, B-cell-depleted T cells, or PBMCs. Deeply sampled blood TCRbeta repertoires from subjects exposed to, actively infected with, or recovered from COVID-19 were included in the dataset. The repertoires were made available in a free public database intended to serve as a resource for research on the immune response to SARS-CoV-2. The samples were drawn from two sources: the first 160 participants of the ongoing ImmuneRACE study, and some 1,300 subjects contributed by 6 global collaborators. The sample metadata nearly always contained a de-identified subject ID, COVID-19 status, age in years and sex. Where HLA class I and class II types were available, the types were taken from metadata supplied by the sample provider, not from assay-based typing.

TCRbeta CDR3 regions were amplified from genomic DNA by means of the immunoSEQ Assay, a bias-controlled multiplex PCR. Turning to the authors' computational methods: Nucleated cell counts per sample were estimated from amplification of reference gene primers within the assay. Sequence reads were collapsed and filtered to measure the absolute abundance of every unique TCRbeta CDR3 rearrangement. For each sample, productive Simpson clonality was calculated by taking the square root of Simpson's diversity index across productive rearrangements. TCRdb mirrors the immuneACCESS table, restricted to in-frame sequences. Some clones are absent from its copies; in checked studies, under half trace to an unresolved V gene, and the reason for the others is unknown. V and J calls and clone size follow that table, whereas D and trimming were derived from the DNA. Across this sample there are 250,000 to 300,000 clones, with 80% to 90% seen only once. The leading ten clones occupy about 5.7% of the sample.

The investigation overall reported the following: The amount of clinical and demographic metadata varied by source and participant and was provided uncurated.

The receptor was isolated from a man older than 75 with acute or convalescent COVID-19. The V and J segments used are TRBV18 and TRBJ1-1; TRBD1 is perhaps the D gene, given 6 matching bases. The source material was peripheral blood. The DNA is TGTGCCAGCTCACCGGGGGGGGGCCCGAACACTGAAGCTTTCTTT. Its protein reads: CASSPGGGPNTEAFF. The variable domain in full, with residues beyond the CDR3 obtained from the reference TRBV18 and TRBJ1-1 genes, is NAGVMQNPRHLVRRRGQEARLRCSPMKGHSHVYWYRQLPEEGLKFMVYLQKENIIDESGMPKERFSAEFPKEGPSILRIQQVVRGDSAAYFCASSPGGGPNTEAFFGQGTRLTVV.